The following is a TCR beta chain sequence with its context. The record originates from a study of blood T cell repertoires in COVID-19. About the research overall: Acute and convalescent COVID-19 specimens originated in the United States, Italy and Spain.

Data came from immunoSEQ multiplex PCR; TCRdb stores just in-frame clones and leaves some out. This table has roughly 72,000 clones, about four fifths appearing once. V was clipped by 5 bases and J by 8 bases, with 9 bases between them. CDR3 length: 11 residues. The germline CDR1 and CDR2 sequences are LNHDA and SQIVND (reference sequence). Specimen: peripheral blood. V gene TRBV19 combines with J gene TRBJ1-2; D not resolved. This receptor was obtained from a woman at least 80 years old with active or convalescent COVID-19. The CDR3: CASSLTGGYTF. CDR3 DNA sequence: TGTGCCAGTAGTCTGACGGGGGGCTACACCTTC.